This T cell receptor beta chain was identified during a study of T cells in Graves' hyperthyroidism and ophthalmopathy. Study information: Blood was drawn when the patient was first diagnosed and still untreated.

RNA transcripts provided the source from which TCR beta CDR3 regions were amplified. In the first-round RT-PCR of the TCR CDR3, the HTBI primer set was used. TCRdb analysed the multiplex PCR reads with MiXCR anew, one entry per CDR3 protein. The sample holds under 350,000 distinct CDR3 sequences; roughly 20% are singletons and the top ten take under 55%. Between the trimmed V and J ends, which lost 7 bases and 6 bases, there was a span of 9 bases. The CDR3 length is 11 residues. Germline assignment: CDR1 SQVTM and CDR2 ANQGSEA. This clonotype has just a few counts. This chain uses TRBV29-1 with TRBJ2-2; weak D call: TRBD1 (6 bases). The sequence came from a woman aged 50 to 65 with Graves' hyperthyroidism. Sequencing was done on a sample of blood. The CDR3 here is CSGGHAGELFF. CDR3 nucleotide sequence: TGCAGCGGGGGACATGCCGGGGAGCTGTTTTTT.